This TCR beta chain was recorded in a study of blood T cells in healthy people across ages. Total RNA, at least 5 micrograms per sample, was extracted from PBMCs. General study points: Per million T cells, TCR beta diversity dropped about linearly as age rose.

CDR1 is MDHEN and CDR2 is SYDVKM in the germline V gene. CDR3 length equals 16 residues. The J segment lost 0 bases and the V segment lost 5 bases, leaving 7 bases of the junction unmatched. A second roughly 6 to 12 cycle PCR used barcoded and J-beta primers. TCRdb called the 5' RACE reads again in MiXCR, with one record for every CDR3 protein. The sample consists of 550,000 to 600,000 distinct CDR3 sequences, around half of them appearing once. This clonotype appeared a few times. Its antigen is unknown. This clonotype was obtained from a man older than 75 in good health. This rearrangement joins TRBV28 to TRBJ2-1, with 7 bases that match TRBD2. Sequencing was done on a sample of blood. The CDR3: CASSTSSGGSYNEQFF. The CDR3, as DNA: TGTGCCAGCAGTACCTCTAGCGGAGGCTCCTACAATGAGCAGTTCTTC.